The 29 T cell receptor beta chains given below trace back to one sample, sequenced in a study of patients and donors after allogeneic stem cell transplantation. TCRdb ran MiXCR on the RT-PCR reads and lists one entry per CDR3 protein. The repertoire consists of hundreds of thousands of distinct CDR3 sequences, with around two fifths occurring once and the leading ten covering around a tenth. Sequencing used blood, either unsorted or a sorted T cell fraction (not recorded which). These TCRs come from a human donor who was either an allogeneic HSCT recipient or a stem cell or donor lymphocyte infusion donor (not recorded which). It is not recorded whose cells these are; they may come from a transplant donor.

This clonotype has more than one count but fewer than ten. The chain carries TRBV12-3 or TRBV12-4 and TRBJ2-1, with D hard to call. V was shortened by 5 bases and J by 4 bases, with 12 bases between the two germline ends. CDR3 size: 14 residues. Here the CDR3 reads CASSPLGTYNEQFF. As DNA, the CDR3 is TGTGCCAGCAGTCCCTTGGGCACATACAATGAGCAGTTCTTC.

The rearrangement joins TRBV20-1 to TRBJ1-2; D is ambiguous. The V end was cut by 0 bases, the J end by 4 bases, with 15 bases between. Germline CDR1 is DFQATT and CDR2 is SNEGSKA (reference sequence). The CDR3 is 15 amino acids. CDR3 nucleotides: TGCAGTGCTAGAGATCAAGGAGGCAGCCTCTATGGCTACACCTTC. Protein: CSARDQGGSLYGYTF.

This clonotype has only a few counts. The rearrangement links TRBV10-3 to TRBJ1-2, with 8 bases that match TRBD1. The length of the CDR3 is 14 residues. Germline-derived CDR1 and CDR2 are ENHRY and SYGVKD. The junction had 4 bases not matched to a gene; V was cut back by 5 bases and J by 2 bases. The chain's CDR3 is CAISRQGQNYGYTF. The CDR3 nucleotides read TGTGCCATCAGTAGACAGGGGCAGAACTATGGCTACACCTTC.

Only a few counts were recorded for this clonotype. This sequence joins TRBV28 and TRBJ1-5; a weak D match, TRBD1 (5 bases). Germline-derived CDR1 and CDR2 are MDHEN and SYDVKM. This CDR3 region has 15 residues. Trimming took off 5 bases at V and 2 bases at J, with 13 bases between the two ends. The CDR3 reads CASSPLDSRNQPQHF. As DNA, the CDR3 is TGTGCCAGCAGTCCCTTAGACAGCCGCAATCAGCCCCAGCATTTT.

The CDR3 loop is CASSQKRGVEAFF. The CDR3 DNA reads as TGTGCCAGCAGCCAAAAAAGGGGAGTTGAAGCTTTCTTT. V is TRBV4-2 and J is TRBJ1-1, with TRBD1 as a possible D gene (5 bases). The CDR3 spans 13 residues. CDR1 is LGHNA, CDR2 YNFKEQ, per germline. V was clipped by 2 bases and J by 7 bases, with 11 bases between them.

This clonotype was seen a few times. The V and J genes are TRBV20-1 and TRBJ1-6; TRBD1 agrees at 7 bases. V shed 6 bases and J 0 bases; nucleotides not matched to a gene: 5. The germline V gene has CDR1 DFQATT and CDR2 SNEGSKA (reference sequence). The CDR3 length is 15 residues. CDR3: CSAAGQSSYNSPLHF. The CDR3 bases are TGCAGTGCGGCGGGACAGAGCTCCTATAATTCACCCCTCCACTTT.

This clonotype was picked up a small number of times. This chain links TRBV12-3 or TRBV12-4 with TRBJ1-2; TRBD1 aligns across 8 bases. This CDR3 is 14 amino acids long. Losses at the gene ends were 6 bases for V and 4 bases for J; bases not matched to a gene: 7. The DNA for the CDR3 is TGTGCCAGCAGAGGCACAGGGGGGGGCTATGGCTACACCTTC. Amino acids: CASRGTGGGYGYTF.

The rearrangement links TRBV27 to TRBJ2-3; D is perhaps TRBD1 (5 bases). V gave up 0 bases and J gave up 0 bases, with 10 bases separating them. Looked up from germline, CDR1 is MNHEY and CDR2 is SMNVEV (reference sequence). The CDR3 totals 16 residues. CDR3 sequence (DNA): TGTGCCAGCAGTTTATCGGGGCGGCCTAGCACAGATACGCAGTATTTT. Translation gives CASSLSGRPSTDTQYF.

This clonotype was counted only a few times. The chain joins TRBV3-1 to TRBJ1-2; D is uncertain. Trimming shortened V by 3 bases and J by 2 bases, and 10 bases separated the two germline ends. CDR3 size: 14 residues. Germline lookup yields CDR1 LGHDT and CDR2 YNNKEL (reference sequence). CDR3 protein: CASSQSRKNYGYTF. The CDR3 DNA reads TGTGCCAGCAGCCAGAGCAGGAAGAACTATGGCTACACCTTC.

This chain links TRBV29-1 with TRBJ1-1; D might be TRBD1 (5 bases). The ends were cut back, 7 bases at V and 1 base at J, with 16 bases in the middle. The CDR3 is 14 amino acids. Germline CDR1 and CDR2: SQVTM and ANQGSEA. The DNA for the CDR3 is TGCAGCGCAAGCAGGGCGCGGGCGAACACTGAAGCTTTCTTT. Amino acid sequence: CSASRARANTEAFF.

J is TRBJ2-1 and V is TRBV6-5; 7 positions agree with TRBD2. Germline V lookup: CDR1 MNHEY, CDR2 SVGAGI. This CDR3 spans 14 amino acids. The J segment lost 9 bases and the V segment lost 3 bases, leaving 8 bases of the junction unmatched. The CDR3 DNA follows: TGTGCCAGCAGTTATGAGACTAGCTTAGGTGAGCAGTTCTTC. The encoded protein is CASSYETSLGEQFF.

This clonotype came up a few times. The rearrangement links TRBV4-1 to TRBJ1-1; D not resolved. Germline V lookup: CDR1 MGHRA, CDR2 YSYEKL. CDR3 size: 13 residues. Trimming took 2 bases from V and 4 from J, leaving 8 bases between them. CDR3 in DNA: TGCGCCAGCAGCCAAACGACGGGCACTGAAGCTTTCTTT. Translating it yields CASSQTTGTEAFF.

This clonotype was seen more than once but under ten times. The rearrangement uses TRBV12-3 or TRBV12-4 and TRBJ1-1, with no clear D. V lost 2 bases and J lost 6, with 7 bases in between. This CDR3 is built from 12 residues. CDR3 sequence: CASSLSLAEAFF. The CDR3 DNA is TGTGCCAGCAGTTTAAGTCTCGCTGAAGCTTTCTTT.

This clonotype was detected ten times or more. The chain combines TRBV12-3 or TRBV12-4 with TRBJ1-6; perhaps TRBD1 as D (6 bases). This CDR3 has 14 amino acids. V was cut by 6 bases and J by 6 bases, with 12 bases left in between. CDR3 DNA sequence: TGTGCCAGCAGCCCTCGACAGGTTAATTCACCCCTCCACTTT. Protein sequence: CASSPRQVNSPLHF.

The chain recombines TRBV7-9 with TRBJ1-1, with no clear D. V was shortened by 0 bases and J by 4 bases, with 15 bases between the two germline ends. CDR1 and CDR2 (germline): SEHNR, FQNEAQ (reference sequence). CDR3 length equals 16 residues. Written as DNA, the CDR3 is TGTGCCAGCAGCTTAGCGCGCCGGGGTCGTTCCACTGAAGCTTTCTTT. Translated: CASSLARRGRSTEAFF.

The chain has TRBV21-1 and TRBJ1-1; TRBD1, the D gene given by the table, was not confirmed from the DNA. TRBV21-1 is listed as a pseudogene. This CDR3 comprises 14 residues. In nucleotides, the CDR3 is TGTGCCAGCAGCAAGCATAAGGACAATACTGAAGCTTTCTTT. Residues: CASSKHKDNTEAFF.

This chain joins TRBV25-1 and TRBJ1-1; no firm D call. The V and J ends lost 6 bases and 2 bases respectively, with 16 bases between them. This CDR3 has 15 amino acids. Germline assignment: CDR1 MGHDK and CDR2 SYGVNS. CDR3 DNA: TGTGCCAGCAGGTCCAGTCCATACCTCAACACTGAAGCTTTCTTT. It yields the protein CASRSSPYLNTEAFF.

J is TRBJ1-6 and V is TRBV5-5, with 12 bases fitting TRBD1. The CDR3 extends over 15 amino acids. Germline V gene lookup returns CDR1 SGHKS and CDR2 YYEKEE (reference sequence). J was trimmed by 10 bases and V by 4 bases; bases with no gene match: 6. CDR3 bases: TGTGCCAGCAGCCCCCCCGGGACAGGGGGCTCACCCCTCCACTTT. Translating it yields CASSPPGTGGSPLHF.

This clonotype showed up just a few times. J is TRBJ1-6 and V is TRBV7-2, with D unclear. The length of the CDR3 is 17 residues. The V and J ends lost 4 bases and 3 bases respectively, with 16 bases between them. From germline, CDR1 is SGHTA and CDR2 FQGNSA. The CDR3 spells CASSSYPSIYYNSPLHF. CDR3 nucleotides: TGTGCCAGCAGCTCCTACCCTAGCATATACTATAATTCACCCCTCCACTTT.

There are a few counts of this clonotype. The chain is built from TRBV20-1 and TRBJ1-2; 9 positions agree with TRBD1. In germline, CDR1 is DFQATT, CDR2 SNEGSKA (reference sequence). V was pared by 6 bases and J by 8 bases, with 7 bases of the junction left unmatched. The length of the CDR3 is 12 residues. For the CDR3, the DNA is TGCAGTGCCCAACAGGGGGCTAGGGGCTACACCTTC. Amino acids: CSAQQGARGYTF.

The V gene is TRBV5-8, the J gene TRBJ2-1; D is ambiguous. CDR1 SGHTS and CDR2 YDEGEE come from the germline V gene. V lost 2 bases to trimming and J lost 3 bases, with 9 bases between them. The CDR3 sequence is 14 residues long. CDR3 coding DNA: TGTGCCAGCAGCTTTTTCGCCAGCTACAATGAGCAGTTCTTC. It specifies CASSFFASYNEQFF.

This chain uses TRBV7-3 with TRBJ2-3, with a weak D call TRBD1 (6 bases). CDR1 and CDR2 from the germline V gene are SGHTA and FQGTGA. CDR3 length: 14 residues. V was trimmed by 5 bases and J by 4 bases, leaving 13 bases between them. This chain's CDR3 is CASSPGTWADTQYF. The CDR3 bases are TGTGCCAGCAGCCCCGGGACATGGGCAGATACGCAGTATTTT.

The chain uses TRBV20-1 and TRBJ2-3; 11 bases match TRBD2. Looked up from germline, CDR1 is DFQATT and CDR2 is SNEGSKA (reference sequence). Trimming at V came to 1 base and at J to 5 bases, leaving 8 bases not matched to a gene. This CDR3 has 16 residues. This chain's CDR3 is CSARALAGGLGDTQYF. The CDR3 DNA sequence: TGCAGTGCTAGAGCCCTAGCGGGGGGACTCGGAGATACGCAGTATTTT.

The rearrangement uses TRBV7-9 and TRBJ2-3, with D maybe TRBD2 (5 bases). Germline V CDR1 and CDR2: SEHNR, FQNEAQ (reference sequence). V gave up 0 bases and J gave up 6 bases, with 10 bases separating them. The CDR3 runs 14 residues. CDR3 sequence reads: CASSLAIRGDTQYF. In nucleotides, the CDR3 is TGTGCCAGCAGCTTAGCGATTAGAGGGGATACGCAGTATTTT.

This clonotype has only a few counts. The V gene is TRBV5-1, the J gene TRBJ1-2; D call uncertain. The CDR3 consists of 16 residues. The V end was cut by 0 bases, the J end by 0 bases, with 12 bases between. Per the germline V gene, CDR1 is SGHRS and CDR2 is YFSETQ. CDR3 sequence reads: CASSLVGGSSNYGYTF. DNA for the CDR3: TGCGCCAGCAGCTTGGTCGGCGGCAGCTCTAACTATGGCTACACCTTC.

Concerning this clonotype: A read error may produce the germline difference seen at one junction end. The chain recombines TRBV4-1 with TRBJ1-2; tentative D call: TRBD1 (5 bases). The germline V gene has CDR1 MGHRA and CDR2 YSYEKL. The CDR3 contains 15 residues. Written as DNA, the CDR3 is TGCGCCGGCAGCCTTGGGGCCGACCGGCCATATGGCTACACCTTC. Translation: CAGSLGADRPYGYTF.

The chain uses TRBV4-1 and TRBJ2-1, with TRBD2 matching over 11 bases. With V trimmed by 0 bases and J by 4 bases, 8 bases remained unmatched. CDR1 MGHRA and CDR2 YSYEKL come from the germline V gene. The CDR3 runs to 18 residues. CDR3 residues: CASSQDLAGGPFYNEQFF. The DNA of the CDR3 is TGCGCCAGCAGCCAAGATCTAGCGGGGGGACCTTTTTACAATGAGCAGTTCTTC.

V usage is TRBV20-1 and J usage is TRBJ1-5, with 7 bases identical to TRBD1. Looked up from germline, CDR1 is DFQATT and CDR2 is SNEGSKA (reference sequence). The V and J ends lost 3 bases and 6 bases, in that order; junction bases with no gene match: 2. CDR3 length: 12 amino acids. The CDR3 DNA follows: TGCAGTGCTAGGCAGGGGGTTCAGCCCCAGCATTTT. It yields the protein CSARQGVQPQHF.

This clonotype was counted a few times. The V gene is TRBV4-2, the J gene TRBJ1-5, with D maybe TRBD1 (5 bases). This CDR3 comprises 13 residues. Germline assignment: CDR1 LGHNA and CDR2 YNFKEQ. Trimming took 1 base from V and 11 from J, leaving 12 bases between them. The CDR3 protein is CASSQVKGRAQHF. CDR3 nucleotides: TGTGCCAGCAGCCAAGTGAAGGGGCGAGCCCAGCATTTT.